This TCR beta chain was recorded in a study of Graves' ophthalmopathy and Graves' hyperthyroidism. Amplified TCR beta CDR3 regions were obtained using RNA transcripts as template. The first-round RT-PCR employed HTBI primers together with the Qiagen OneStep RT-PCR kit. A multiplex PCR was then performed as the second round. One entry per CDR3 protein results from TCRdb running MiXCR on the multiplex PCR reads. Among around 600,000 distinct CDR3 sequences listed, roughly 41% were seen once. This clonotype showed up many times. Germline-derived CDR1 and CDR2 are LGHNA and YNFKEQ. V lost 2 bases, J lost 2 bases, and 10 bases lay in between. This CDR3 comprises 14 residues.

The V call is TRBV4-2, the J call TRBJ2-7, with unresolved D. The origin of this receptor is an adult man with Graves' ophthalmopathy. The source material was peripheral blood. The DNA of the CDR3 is TGTGCCAGCAGCCAAACAGACGTAGCCTACGAGCAGTACTTC. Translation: CASSQTDVAYEQYF.